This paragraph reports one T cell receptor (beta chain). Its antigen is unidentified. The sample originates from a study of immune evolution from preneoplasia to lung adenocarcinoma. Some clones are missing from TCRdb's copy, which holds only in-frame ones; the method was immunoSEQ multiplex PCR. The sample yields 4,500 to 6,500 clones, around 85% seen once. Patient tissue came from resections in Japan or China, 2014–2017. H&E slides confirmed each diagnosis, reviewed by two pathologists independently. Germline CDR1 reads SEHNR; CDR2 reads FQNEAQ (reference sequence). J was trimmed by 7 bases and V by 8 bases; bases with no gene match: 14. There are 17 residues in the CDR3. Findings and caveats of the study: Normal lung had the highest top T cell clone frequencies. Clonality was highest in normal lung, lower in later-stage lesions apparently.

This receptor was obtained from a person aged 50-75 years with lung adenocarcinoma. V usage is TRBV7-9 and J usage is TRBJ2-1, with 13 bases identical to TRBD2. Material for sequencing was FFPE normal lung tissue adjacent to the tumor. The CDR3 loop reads CASLPTPGLAGKNEQFF. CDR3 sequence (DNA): TGTGCCAGCCTCCCCACCCCGGGACTAGCGGGAAAAAATGAGCAGTTCTTC. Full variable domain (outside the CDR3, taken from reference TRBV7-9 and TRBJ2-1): DTGVSQNPRHKITKRGQNVTFRCDPISEHNRLYWYRQTLGQGPEFLTYFQNEAQLEKSRLLSDRFSAERPKGSFSTLEIQRTEQGDSAMYLCASLPTPGLAGKNEQFFGPGTRLTVL.